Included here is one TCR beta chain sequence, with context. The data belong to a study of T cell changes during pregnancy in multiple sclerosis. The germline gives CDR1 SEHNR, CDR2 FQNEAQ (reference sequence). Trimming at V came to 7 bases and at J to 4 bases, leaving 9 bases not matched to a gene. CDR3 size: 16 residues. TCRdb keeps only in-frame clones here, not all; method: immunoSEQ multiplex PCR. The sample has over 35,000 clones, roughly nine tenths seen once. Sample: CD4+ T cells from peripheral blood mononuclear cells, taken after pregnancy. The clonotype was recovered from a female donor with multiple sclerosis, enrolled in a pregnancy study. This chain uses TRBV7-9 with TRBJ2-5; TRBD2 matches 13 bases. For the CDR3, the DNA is TGTGCCAGCACCTCGGGACTAGCGGGGTTTGGAGAGACCCAGTACTTC. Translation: CASTSGLAGFGETQYF.